Included here is one TCR beta chain sequence, with context. What it binds is unknown. The data belong to a study of identical twins. Findings and limits, study-wide: Out-of-frame alpha sequences common to twins exhibited a surplus of low generation probability.

TCRdb passed the 5' RACE reads through MiXCR, listing each CDR3 protein once. Among 500,000 or so distinct CDR3 sequences listed, less than 25% were seen once. Trimming pared 4 bases from V and 4 bases from J, leaving 12 bases between. The CDR3 contains 14 residues. Germline loops: CDR1 SGDLS, CDR2 YYNGEE. The same specimen was also included in a second study, on T cells expressing NK-cell markers. That study adds: Each TCR beta repertoire originated in sorted T cells that were CD3+CD56+NKG2C+, CD3+CD56+NKG2C- or CD3+CD56-NKG2C+.

What was sequenced was CD4+ T cells sorted from blood. The source of this sequence is a woman aged 18-29 years in good health. The V gene is TRBV9, the J gene TRBJ1-3, with D perhaps matching TRBD1 (6 bases). This CDR3 is CASSRDTDGNTIYF. The CDR3 nucleotides read TGTGCCAGCAGCCGGGACACGGACGGAAACACCATATATTTT.